This is a list of T cell receptor beta chains from one sample in a study of blood T cell repertoires in COVID-19. Assay used: immunoSEQ multiplex PCR; TCRdb lists only in-frame clones, some missing. The sample carries around 250,000 clones, 86% recorded once. Sequenced input: peripheral blood. The receptors derive from a man aged 35-49 years with active or convalescent COVID-19. The CDR3 runs from the conserved cysteine through the conserved F or W. Each record gives: clone size, V gene, J gene, D gene, CDR3 protein, CDR3 DNA. D genes are given only for firm matches. The size field is filled for only some rows; it gives once, few, many or a size class.

>.|TRBV5-1|TRBJ2-1|TRBD1
CASSLRDRTYNEQFF
TGCGCCAGCAGCTTGAGGGACAGGACATACAATGAGCAGTTCTTC
>.|TRBV7-9|TRBJ2-5|TRBD1
CASSFTGEETQYF
TGTGCCAGCAGCTTCACAGGGGAAGAGACCCAGTACTTC
>.|TRBV12-5|TRBJ2-3|TRBD2
CASGYKTGTSGPSTDTQYF
TGTGCTAGTGGTTACAAGACCGGGACTAGCGGGCCTAGCACAGATACGCAGTATTTT
>.|TRBV12-3/TRBV12-4|TRBJ1-2|.
CASSLSGDGYTF
TGTGCCAGCAGTTTATCAGGGGACGGCTACACCTTC
>.|TRBV7-6|TRBJ2-1|TRBD2
CASSLASGGGYNEQFF
TGTGCCAGCAGCTTAGCTAGCGGGGGGGGCTACAATGAGCAGTTCTTC
>.|TRBV5-6|TRBJ1-1|.
CASSFGGNTEAFF
TGTGCCAGCAGCTTCGGAGGAAACACTGAAGCTTTCTTT
>.|TRBV10-2|TRBJ2-2|TRBD1
CASSPDRGTGELFF
TGCGCCAGCAGTCCGGACAGGGGGACCGGGGAGCTGTTTTTT
>.|TRBV19|TRBJ1-6|TRBD1
CASTPTGTSSPLHF
TGTGCCAGTACCCCGACAGGGACCAGTTCACCCCTCCACTTT
>.|TRBV7-9|TRBJ2-7|.
CASSGNMGPQYF
TGTGCCAGCAGTGGAAACATGGGGCCGCAGTACTTC
>.|TRBV4-1|TRBJ2-1|TRBD2
CASSHAFGTSGGNEQFF
TGCGCCAGCAGCCATGCGTTTGGGACTAGCGGGGGCAATGAGCAGTTCTTC
>few|TRBV19|TRBJ1-1|.
CASSYRVEAFF
TGTGCCAGTAGCTACAGGGTTGAAGCTTTCTTT
>.|TRBV27|TRBJ2-1|TRBD1
CASSFRQGVYNEQFF
TGTGCCAGCAGTTTTCGACAGGGGGTTTACAATGAGCAGTTCTTC
>.|TRBV10-2|TRBJ1-2|TRBD1
CASSEWGTGLGYGYTF
TGCGCCAGCAGTGAGTGGGGGACAGGGTTGGGCTATGGCTACACCTTC
>.|TRBV24-1|TRBJ2-2|TRBD2
CATRGGLNTGELFF
TGTGCCACCAGGGGAGGGCTAAACACCGGGGAGCTGTTTTTT
>.|TRBV5-6|TRBJ2-7|TRBD2
CASSWTSGPYEQYF
TGTGCCAGCAGCTGGACTAGCGGACCCTACGAGCAGTACTTC
>few|TRBV19|TRBJ1-6|TRBD1
CASSIPLQGPLNSPLHF
TGTGCCAGTAGTATCCCTCTACAGGGGCCTCTTAATTCACCCCTCCACTTT
>.|TRBV7-2|TRBJ2-1|.
CASRPQGRRGEQFF
TGTGCCAGCAGACCACAGGGGAGGAGAGGTGAGCAGTTCTTC
>.|TRBV7-9|TRBJ1-2|.
CASSLVAGRGYTF
TGTGCCAGCAGCTTAGTGGCAGGCCGAGGCTACACCTTC
>.|TRBV24-1|TRBJ1-2|TRBD1
CATSERDSYGYTF
TGTGCCACCAGTGAAAGGGACAGCTATGGCTACACCTTC
>once|TRBV25-1|TRBJ1-1|.
CASSEAVNTEAFF
TGTGCCAGCAGTGAGGCGGTGAACACTGAAGCTTTCTTT
>.|TRBV5-1|TRBJ1-1|.
CASSLAGSKNTEAFF
TGCGCCAGCAGCTTGGCCGGGTCGAAAAACACTGAAGCTTTCTTT
>.|TRBV7-2|TRBJ2-1|TRBD2
CASSLDRSAGGHDEQFF
TGTGCCAGCAGCTTAGATCGGAGCGCGGGAGGGCACGATGAGCAGTTCTTC
>once|TRBV21-1|TRBJ1-2|.
CASSKSGTTTGPDGYTF
TGTGCCAGCAGCAAATCGGGTACGACGACAGGTCCCGATGGCTACACCTTC
>.|TRBV12-3/TRBV12-4|TRBJ1-2|.
CASSFSGDYGYTF
TGTGCCAGCAGTTTTTCGGGAGACTATGGCTACACCTTC
>once|TRBV18|TRBJ2-7|TRBD2
CASSRVAGDGYEQYF
TGTGCCAGCTCACGGGTAGCGGGAGATGGTTACGAGCAGTACTTC
>.|TRBV10-3|TRBJ1-2|.
CAISSENSFYGYTF
TGTGCCATCAGTTCGGAGAACTCCTTCTATGGCTACACCTTC
>many|TRBV18|TRBJ2-1|TRBD1
CASSLGQGGYNEQFF
TGTGCCAGCTCACTGGGACAGGGGGGATACAATGAGCAGTTCTTC
>.|TRBV4-1|TRBJ1-4|.
CASSQSFGESKLFF
TGCGCCAGCAGCCAATCTTTCGGAGAGTCAAAACTGTTTTTT
>.|TRBV14|TRBJ2-3|.
CASSHPGPGIPGRDTQYF
TGTGCCAGCAGCCATCCGGGCCCCGGGATCCCTGGTCGGGATACGCAGTATTTT
>.|TRBV19|TRBJ1-5|.
CASSIGREYGNNQPQHF
TGTGCCAGTAGTATAGGCCGGGAGTACGGGAATAATCAGCCCCAGCATTTT
>.|TRBV15|TRBJ1-4|.
CATSRDRRDNEKLFF
TGTGCCACCAGCAGAGATCGACGGGATAATGAAAAACTGTTTTTT
>few|TRBV7-9|TRBJ1-1|.
CASRIGTEAFF
TGTGCCAGCAGAATCGGTACTGAAGCTTTCTTT
>.|TRBV10-3|TRBJ1-5|TRBD1
CAISGGQSGGNQPQHF
TGTGCCATCAGTGGGGGACAGTCCGGGGGCAATCAGCCCCAGCATTTT
>.|TRBV11-2|TRBJ2-1|TRBD2
CASSSGGLAGVNEQFF
TGTGCCAGCAGCTCTGGGGGACTAGCGGGGGTAAATGAGCAGTTCTTC
>.|TRBV5-1|TRBJ2-3|.
CASRSGTTDTQYF
TGCGCCAGCCGGAGCGGTACCACAGATACGCAGTATTTT
>.|TRBV19|TRBJ2-5|TRBD1
CASSPGQHQETQYF
TGTGCCAGTAGCCCGGGACAGCACCAAGAGACCCAGTACTTC
>.|TRBV18|TRBJ1-6|TRBD1
CASSRTGRDSPLHF
TGTGCCAGCTCACGGACAGGTCGGGATTCACCCCTCCACTTT
>.|TRBV27|TRBJ2-2|.
CASSPYSPLPGAGAPATGELFF
TGTGCCAGCAGTCCATACTCTCCCCTTCCGGGGGCGGGGGCCCCTGCTACCGGGGAGCTGTTTTTT
>.|TRBV4-2|TRBJ1-5|.
CASSQVINAQTSNQPQHF
TGTGCCAGCAGCCAAGTGATAAACGCTCAGACAAGCAATCAGCCCCAGCATTTT
>.|TRBV5-4|TRBJ2-3|.
CASSLSGSYTDTQYF
TGTGCCAGCAGCTTGTCGGGTTCCTACACAGATACGCAGTATTTT
>.|TRBV6-5|TRBJ1-3|.
CASSYMRDATVYF
TGTGCCAGCAGTTACATGCGGGACGCAACGGTCTATTTT
>.|TRBV5-1|TRBJ2-1|TRBD2
CASSLRGSGTSGGALEQFF
TGCGCCAGCAGCTTGAGAGGGTCCGGGACTAGCGGGGGGGCTCTTGAGCAGTTCTTC
>.|TRBV7-7|TRBJ2-1|.
CASSRPDTPNEQFF
TGTGCCAGCAGCCGCCCGGACACTCCCAATGAGCAGTTCTTC
>.|TRBV3-1/TRBV3-2|TRBJ2-1|TRBD2
CASSQRRGGEQFF
TGTGCCAGCAGCCAACGTCGGGGGGGTGAGCAGTTCTTC
>.|TRBV19|TRBJ1-1|.
CASSIVWGFMNTEAFF
TGTGCCAGTAGTATAGTTTGGGGCTTCATGAACACTGAAGCTTTCTTT
>.|TRBV10-1|TRBJ2-1|TRBD1
CASSKDRAGYNEQFF
TGCGCCAGCAGCAAGGACAGGGCGGGCTACAATGAGCAGTTCTTC
>.|TRBV7-6|TRBJ2-3|TRBD2
CASSLYSGRDGTDTQYF
TGTGCCAGCAGCTTATATAGCGGGAGGGATGGGACAGATACGCAGTATTTT
>.|TRBV12-3/TRBV12-4|TRBJ1-1|.
CAVLPQGHHNAFF
TGTGCCGTACTTCCACAGGGCCATCATAATGCTTTCTTT
>.|TRBV21-1|TRBJ2-2|.
CASSKVFRILAGGCTGELFF
TGTGCCAGCAGCAAAGTGTTTAGGATATTAGCGGGCGGGTGCACCGGGGAGCTGTTTTTT
>.|TRBV15|TRBJ1-2|.
CATSRDKEFYGYTF
TGTGCCACCAGCAGAGATAAGGAGTTTTATGGCTACACCTTC
>.|TRBV7-3|TRBJ2-1|TRBD2
CASSLGAGGHNEQFF
TGTGCCAGCAGCTTAGGGGCGGGAGGACACAATGAGCAGTTCTTC
>.|TRBV11-2|TRBJ1-4|.
CASSLAAGTDEKLFF
TGTGCCAGCAGCTTAGCGGCAGGGACTGATGAAAAACTGTTTTTT
>.|TRBV19|TRBJ2-1|TRBD2
CASSIPSPGTSDYYNEQFF
TGTGCCAGTAGTATCCCCTCGCCCGGGACTAGCGATTACTACAATGAGCAGTTCTTC
>.|TRBV30|TRBJ1-4|.
CAWSGRGPNEKLFF
TGTGCCTGGAGTGGACGAGGGCCTAATGAAAAACTGTTTTTT
>.|TRBV12-5|TRBJ2-3|.
CASGYLATDTDTQYF
TGTGCTAGTGGTTACCTAGCGACCGACACAGATACGCAGTATTTT
>.|TRBV19|TRBJ1-5|TRBD1
CASSPQGAQGNQPQHF
TGTGCCAGTAGTCCCCAGGGGGCGCAGGGCAATCAGCCCCAGCATTTT
>once|TRBV10-1|TRBJ2-3|TRBD2
CASSQAGRSDTQYF
TGCGCCAGCAGCCAAGCGGGACGTTCAGATACGCAGTATTTT